The rows below give T cell receptor beta chains drawn from one sample of a study. MiXCR, applied by TCRdb to the 5' RACE reads, yields one record per CDR3 protein. The repertoire holds 8,600 or so distinct CDR3 sequences, with 45% to 70% as singletons. Sequencing was carried out using Tregs sorted from a lymph node. The origin of the receptors is a female donor with breast cancer. CDR3s include the opening cysteine and the closing phenylalanine or tryptophan. The order of the fields is V gene, clone size, J gene, D gene, CDR3 protein, CDR3 DNA. A D gene is named only where the DNA matches it firmly. The size entry is marked missing in some rows and otherwise reads once, few, many or a size class.

V: TRBV30
size: -
J: TRBJ2-5
D: -
CDR3: CAWSPTTQETQYF
DNA: TGTGCCTGGAGTCCGACGACCCAAGAGACCCAGTACTTC

V: TRBV5-1
size: few
J: TRBJ1-2
D: -
CDR3: CASSDRQFDYGYTF
DNA: TGCGCCAGCAGCGACAGACAGTTTGACTATGGCTACACCTTC

V: TRBV12-3/TRBV12-4
size: once
J: TRBJ2-1
D: -
CDR3: CASTPRLGSSYNEQFF
DNA: TGTGCCAGCACTCCCCGTCTCGGGAGCTCCTACAATGAGCAGTTCTTC

V: TRBV5-4
size: few
J: TRBJ1-1
D: -
CDR3: CASSLFQGRTEAFF
DNA: TGTGCCAGCAGCTTATTCCAGGGGCGAACTGAAGCTTTCTTT

V: TRBV20-1
size: -
J: TRBJ2-1
D: TRBD2
CDR3: CSASLAENYNEQFF
DNA: TGCAGTGCTAGTCTAGCGGAGAACTACAATGAGCAGTTCTTC

V: TRBV10-3
size: -
J: TRBJ1-2
D: TRBD1
CDR3: CAISDGQGSRYGYTF
DNA: TGTGCCATCAGTGATGGACAGGGTTCCCGCTATGGCTACACCTTC

V: TRBV7-9
size: -
J: TRBJ2-3
D: TRBD2
CDR3: CASSLGPSGRLTDTQYF
DNA: TGTGCCAGCAGCTTAGGTCCTAGCGGCCGACTCACAGATACGCAGTATTTT

V: TRBV20-1
size: -
J: TRBJ2-1
D: TRBD2
CDR3: CSANSGRAYNEQFF
DNA: TGCAGTGCAAATAGCGGGAGGGCCTACAATGAGCAGTTCTTC

V: TRBV11-2
size: few
J: TRBJ2-1
D: -
CDR3: CASAETGLNEQFF
DNA: TGTGCCAGCGCAGAGACGGGTTTAAATGAGCAGTTCTTC

V: TRBV24-1
size: -
J: TRBJ2-3
D: -
CDR3: CATSDIGLLNSTDTQYF
DNA: TGTGCCACCAGTGACATCGGACTACTGAATAGCACAGATACGCAGTATTTT

V: TRBV4-1
size: few
J: TRBJ1-2
D: -
CDR3: CASSQEVRQTVSTF
DNA: TGCGCCAGCAGCCAAGAGGTGCGACAGACAGTATCCACCTTC

V: TRBV5-1
size: -
J: TRBJ2-1
D: -
CDR3: CASKGPYNEQFF
DNA: TGCGCCAGCAAGGGACCTTACAATGAGCAGTTCTTC

V: TRBV4-1
size: -
J: TRBJ1-2
D: -
CDR3: CASSQVDLGLVSNYGYTF
DNA: TGCGCCAGCAGCCAAGTGGATTTAGGTTTAGTGTCTAACTATGGCTACACCTTC

V: TRBV20-1
size: -
J: TRBJ1-1
D: -
CDR3: CSARLFRDAEAFF
DNA: TGCAGTGCTAGACTTTTCAGGGATGCTGAAGCTTTCTTT